Listed here are 22 T cell receptor beta chains from one sample, sequenced in a study of cytomegalovirus exposure and HLA in healthy donors. With 60 Vbeta and 13 Jbeta primers, the PCR was carried out. TCRdb keeps only in-frame clones here, not all; method: immunoSEQ multiplex PCR. This sample yields about 130,000 clones, of which approximately 80% are seen a single time; 2% to 2.5% belongs to the top ten. The sequencing sample was made of PBMCs. The source is a young man in good health and CMV-seronegative.

A single count supports this clone. Sequence at one end of the junction differs from germline and may be a read error. The J gene is TRBJ2-7, the V gene TRBV11-2; 8 bases are a match to TRBD1. CDR3 length: 11 residues. CDR1 and CDR2 (germline): SGHAT, FQNNGV. This CDR3 is CASRIGDRINF. The DNA of the CDR3 is TGTGCCAGCAGGATCGGGGACAGGATAAACTTC.

The CDR3 sequence is CASSSGGAGRNEQFF. As DNA, the CDR3 is TGTGCCAGCAGTTCCGGGGGGGCGGGGCGGAATGAGCAGTTCTTC. The J gene is TRBJ2-1, the V gene TRBV7-2, with 8 bases fitting TRBD2. The J segment lost 7 bases and the V segment lost 6 bases, leaving 11 bases of the junction unmatched. CDR1 and CDR2 from the germline V gene are SGHTA and FQGNSA. The CDR3 has 15 amino acids.

The rearrangement links TRBV28 to TRBJ2-7; 7 bases agree with TRBD2. V dropped 8 bases and J dropped 3; count of bases not matched to a gene: 10. CDR1 and CDR2 from the germline V gene are MDHEN and SYDVKM. This CDR3 region has 14 residues. This chain's CDR3 is CASLSRDYYYEQYF. CDR3 sequence (DNA): TGTGCCAGCCTGAGTCGGGACTACTACTACGAGCAGTACTTC. The whole variable domain, remainder taken from reference TRBV28 and TRBJ2-7, is DVKVTQSSRYLVKRTGEKVFLECVQDMDHENMFWYRQDPGLGLRLIYFSYDVKMKEKGDIPEGYSVSREKKERFSLILESASTNQTSMYLCASLSRDYYYEQYFGPGTRLTVT.

The chain recombines TRBV7-2 with TRBJ2-3; 9 bases are a match to TRBD2. Germline CDR1 is SGHTA and CDR2 is FQGNSA. The CDR3 has 15 amino acids. With 1 base clipped from V and 8 bases from J, the junction kept 7 bases outside the gene matches. The CDR3 sequence: CASSLGGTSIGTQYF. The DNA of the CDR3 is TGTGCCAGCAGCTTAGGAGGGACTAGCATTGGTACGCAGTATTTT.

The chain links TRBV10-3 to TRBJ1-3; D might be TRBD1 (6 bases). Looked up from germline, CDR1 is ENHRY and CDR2 is SYGVKD. The CDR3 totals 16 residues. V dropped 3 bases and J dropped 8 bases, with 20 bases sitting between them. CDR3 in DNA: TGTGCCATCAGTGACCCTGGGGGCCAGGGGAGCGACACCATATATTTT. This codes for CAISDPGGQGSDTIYF.

The chain has TRBV7-2 and TRBJ2-3; perhaps TRBD1 as D (5 bases). The CDR3 is 12 amino acids. CDR1 is SGHTA and CDR2 is FQGNSA in the germline V gene. Trimming pared 5 bases from V and 12 bases from J, leaving 15 bases between. CDR3 protein: CASSQIRGSQYF. The CDR3 nucleotides are TGTGCCAGCAGCCAGATTAGGGGAAGTCAGTATTTT.

This clone was seen only a few times. The rearrangement joins TRBV5-4 to TRBJ2-7; 9 nucleotides align to TRBD1. Losses at the gene ends were 2 bases for V and 3 bases for J; bases not matched to a gene: 6. Germline assignment: CDR1 SGHNT and CDR2 YYREEE (reference sequence). This CDR3 comprises 15 residues. The CDR3 DNA reads TGTGCCAGCAGCTTCCAACAGGGGGCAGGCTACGAGCAGTACTTC. This codes for CASSFQQGAGYEQYF.

This sequence joins TRBV4-3 and TRBJ2-1; TRBD2 aligns across 12 bases. The CDR3 length is 18 residues. Unmatched junction bases numbered 12, after V lost 1 base and J lost 8 bases. Germline V lookup: CDR1 LGHNA, CDR2 YSLEER. The CDR3 DNA reads as TGCGCCAGCAGCCAAGCTTCTCTAGCGGGAGGGCCTGTGGATGAGCAGTTCTTC. Amino acid sequence: CASSQASLAGGPVDEQFF.

Only a few counts were recorded for this clone. V and J are TRBV6-5 and TRBJ1-5, with D possibly being TRBD1 (5 bases). The germline V gene has CDR1 MNHEY and CDR2 SVGAGI. V was trimmed by 4 bases and J by 0 bases, leaving 13 bases between them. The CDR3 loop spans 16 amino acids. CDR3: CASSFPTAHSNQPQHF. In DNA, the CDR3 is TGTGCCAGCAGTTTCCCGACAGCCCATAGCAATCAGCCCCAGCATTTT.

The chain couples TRBV7-9 to TRBJ1-1; 7 nucleotides align to TRBD1. Germline values: CDR1 SEHNR, CDR2 FQNEAQ (reference sequence). This CDR3 comprises 14 residues. The V segment lost 2 bases and the J segment 6 bases; nucleotides outside the gene matches: 6. The CDR3 here is CASSLFTGASEAFF. The CDR3 bases are TGTGCCAGCAGCTTATTCACAGGGGCCTCTGAAGCTTTCTTT.

This clone turned up a few times. The genes are TRBV6-1 and TRBJ2-1; a weak D match, TRBD2 (6 bases). Deletions cut 4 bases from V and 10 bases from J, with 23 bases between. CDR1 MNHNS and CDR2 SASEGT come from the germline V gene. The CDR3 loop spans 16 amino acids. The CDR3 bases are TGTGCCAGCAGTGGCGGACACTTGATGCCTGGGGGGGAGCAGTTCTTC. This codes for CASSGGHLMPGGEQFF.

This chain links TRBV30 with TRBJ1-5, with TRBD1 matching 8 bases. The V segment lost 2 bases and the J segment 11 bases; nucleotides outside the gene matches: 8. CDR1 and CDR2 from the germline V gene are GTSNPN and SVGIG (reference sequence). This CDR3 contains 13 residues. CDR3 loop: CAWSSTGVMAQHF. The CDR3 region has the DNA TGTGCCTGGAGTTCGACAGGGGTCATGGCCCAGCATTTT.

The count of this clone is one. The rearrangement uses TRBV19 and TRBJ2-1; 10 bases are a match to TRBD2. In germline, CDR1 is LNHDA, CDR2 SQIVND (reference sequence). The length of the CDR3 is 15 residues. Losses at the gene ends were 3 bases for V and 8 bases for J; bases not matched to a gene: 7. The CDR3 DNA is TGTGCCAGTAGTATTTGGGCTAGCGGGAGTGATGAGCAGTTCTTC. Amino acid sequence: CASSIWASGSDEQFF.

This clone was seen more than once but under ten times. The chain is built from TRBV27 and TRBJ1-1, with TRBD1 matching over 9 bases. CDR3 length: 13 amino acids. With 8 bases clipped from V and 4 bases from J, the junction kept 5 bases outside the gene matches. Germline-derived CDR1 and CDR2 are MNHEY and SMNVEV (reference sequence). In DNA, the CDR3 is TGTGCCAGCGGGGCACAGGGGGCCACTGAAGCTTTCTTT. Translating it yields CASGAQGATEAFF.

The chain has TRBV10-3 and TRBJ1-4; D perhaps matches TRBD1 (5 bases). The length of the CDR3 is 15 residues. CDR1 is ENHRY and CDR2 is SYGVKD in the germline V gene. Trimming shortened V by 0 bases and J by 1 base, and 6 bases separated the two germline ends. The CDR3 region is CAISESTGTNEKLFF. DNA of the CDR3: TGTGCCATCAGTGAGTCTACAGGAACTAATGAAAAACTGTTTTTT.

The CDR3 DNA follows: TGTGCCAGCAGTGCCACGGGTTACTCTGGAAACACCATATATTTT. It is translated as CASSATGYSGNTIYF. The rearrangement uses TRBV2 and TRBJ1-3; D gene ambiguous. The CDR3 extends over 15 amino acids. Germline V gene sequence: CDR1 SNHLY, CDR2 FYNNEI. Trimming pared 4 bases from V and 0 bases from J, leaving 10 bases between. The full variable domain, completed using reference TRBV2 and TRBJ1-3, is EPEVTQTPSHQVTQMGQEVILRCVPISNHLYFYWYRQILGQKVEFLVSFYNNEISEKSEIFDDQFSVERPDGSNFTLKIRSTKLEDSAMYFCASSATGYSGNTIYFGEGSWLTVV.

V usage is TRBV11-3 and J usage is TRBJ2-2; 9 bases fit TRBD1. This CDR3 has 15 residues. Germline loops: CDR1 SGHNT, CDR2 YENEEA. V shed 3 bases, J shed 6 bases, and the junction held 5 bases outside the gene matches. CDR3: CASSFDRGTAGELFF. CDR3 in DNA: TGTGCCAGCAGCTTCGACAGGGGGACGGCCGGGGAGCTGTTTTTT.

The CDR3 here is CACSGGADEQFF. The CDR3 DNA reads as TGTGCCTGCTCGGGGGGTGCCGATGAGCAGTTCTTC. The rearrangement joins TRBV2 to TRBJ2-1, with TRBD2 matching 7 bases. The ends lost 11 bases at V and 8 bases at J; junction bases unmatched: 9. The germline gives CDR1 SNHLY, CDR2 FYNNEI. CDR3 length equals 12 residues.

The chain carries TRBV7-9 and TRBJ2-3; the D is unclear. The germline CDR1 and CDR2 sequences are SEHNR and FQNEAQ (reference sequence). The CDR3 has 13 residues. Trimming took off 9 bases at V and 0 bases at J, with 10 bases between the two ends. CDR3 region: CARAAASTDTQYF. Written as DNA, the CDR3 is TGTGCCAGGGCCGCCGCAAGCACAGATACGCAGTATTTT.

This chain connects TRBV7-2 to TRBJ2-5; TRBD2 matches at 11 bases. The CDR3 loop spans 16 amino acids. The ends lost 2 bases at V and 2 bases at J; junction bases unmatched: 4. Germline CDR1 is SGHTA and CDR2 is FQGNSA. Here the CDR3 DNA reads TGTGCCAGCAGCTTAAGACTAGCGGGAAGGCAAGAGACCCAGTACTTC. This translates into CASSLRLAGRQETQYF.

This chain links TRBV4-2 with TRBJ2-1; D perhaps matches TRBD2 (6 bases). V was shortened by 0 bases and J by 4 bases, with 13 bases between the two germline ends. Looked up from germline, CDR1 is LGHNA and CDR2 is YNFKEQ. The CDR3 is made up of 16 amino acids. CDR3 region: CASSQEGSGPYNEQFF. For the CDR3, the DNA is TGTGCCAGCAGCCAAGAGGGGAGCGGGCCTTACAATGAGCAGTTCTTC.

The chain combines TRBV11-2 with TRBJ2-1; 13 bases map to TRBD2. CDR3 length: 14 residues. Germline-derived CDR1 and CDR2 are SGHAT and FQNNGV. V gave up 5 bases and J gave up 9 bases; unmatched junction bases: 4. Here the CDR3 DNA reads TGTGCCAGCAGCCCCGGGACTAGCGGGACTGAGCAGTTCTTC. Translating it yields CASSPGTSGTEQFF.